Listed here are 8 T cell receptor beta chains from one sample, sequenced in a study of Ad26.COV2.S vaccination and SARS-CoV-2 variants. Stated treatment: 15 to 20 received Ad26.COV2.S at low or high dose, single or two shots; roughly five received placebo; per-sample allocation not given. The samples date from day 63 after the first vaccine or placebo injection. This table comes from immunoSEQ multiplex PCR, and its TCRdb copy is limited to in-frame clones, with some not included. The sample lists about 680,000 clones; about 90% were seen once. Sequenced material: peripheral blood, taken in a trial of Ad26.COV2.S vaccine versus placebo. These receptors all come from a person between 18 and 59 years old who received the Ad26.COV2.S COVID-19 vaccine or a placebo.

This clone was recorded only once. CDR3 sequence: CASSQPGLAYEQYF. CDR3 in DNA: TGTGCCAGCAGTCAGCCGGGACTAGCCTACGAGCAGTACTTC. This sequence joins TRBV6-4 and TRBJ2-7; 8 bases are a match to TRBD2. Losses at the gene ends were 5 bases for V and 2 bases for J; bases not matched to a gene: 5. The CDR3 extends over 14 amino acids. Germline CDR1 is MRHNA and CDR2 is SNTAGT.

This clone has only one observation. The V gene is TRBV4-2, the J gene TRBJ1-5, with 8 bases matching TRBD1. The germline CDR1 and CDR2 sequences are LGHNA and YNFKEQ. With V trimmed by 5 bases and J by 7 bases, 4 bases remained unmatched. CDR3 length equals 13 residues. The CDR3 sequence: CASSTDRGQPQHF. For the CDR3, the DNA is TGTGCCAGCAGCACCGACAGGGGCCAGCCCCAGCATTTT.

This chain links TRBV14 with TRBJ1-4; no definite D call. CDR1 is SGHDN and CDR2 is FVKESK in the germline V gene. V was clipped by 1 base and J by 5 bases, with 11 bases between them. The CDR3 runs to 15 residues. The CDR3 DNA sequence: TGTGCCAGCAGCCAAGTTGTAGGCCAGAATGAAAAACTGTTTTTT. Amino acids: CASSQVVGQNEKLFF. Full variable domain (outside the CDR3, taken from reference TRBV14 and TRBJ1-4): EAGVTQFPSHSVIEKGQTVTLRCDPISGHDNLYWYRRVMGKEIKFLLHFVKESKQDESGMPNNRFLAERTGGTYSTLKVQPAELEDSGVYFCASSQVVGQNEKLFFGSGTQLSVL.

This chain uses TRBV20-1 with TRBJ2-3; 9 bases line up with TRBD2. After removal of 3 bases from V and 6 bases from J, the junction contained 16 bases not matched to a gene. Germline V gene sequence: CDR1 DFQATT, CDR2 SNEGSKA (reference sequence). The CDR3 is 17 amino acids. CDR3 DNA sequence: TGCAGTGCTAGTCCATCGGGGCTAGCGGGATATGAGGATACGCAGTATTTT. Translating it yields CSASPSGLAGYEDTQYF.

The chain recombines TRBV14 with TRBJ1-1; possibly TRBD1 for D (5 bases). There are 14 residues in the CDR3. Trimming left V 4 bases short and J 4 bases short, with 13 bases between. Germline lookup yields CDR1 SGHDN and CDR2 FVKESK. In nucleotides, the CDR3 is TGTGCCAGCAGCCTGGGACCGACGGTCACTGAAGCTTTCTTT. Translation: CASSLGPTVTEAFF.

The V and J genes are TRBV11-2 and TRBJ2-3, with D perhaps TRBD2 (5 bases). Germline CDR1 reads SGHAT; CDR2 reads FQNNGV. This CDR3 contains 14 residues. The V end was cut by 9 bases, the J end by 3 bases, with 16 bases between. CDR3 nucleotide sequence: TGTGCCAGTATGATCGGGGAATCGACAGATACGCAGTATTTT. It encodes CASMIGESTDTQYF.

The chain couples TRBV6-5 to TRBJ2-2; D unresolved. CDR1 MNHEY and CDR2 SVGAGI come from the germline V gene. Trimming cost V 1 base and J 1 base, with 7 bases left between them. The CDR3 has 15 residues. CDR3 amino acids: CASSYWAENTGELFF. The CDR3 DNA follows: TGTGCCAGCAGTTACTGGGCGGAGAACACCGGGGAGCTGTTTTTT.

The V gene is TRBV5-8, the J gene TRBJ2-5; 8 positions match TRBD2. Germline trimming cut 0 bases from V and 2 bases from J; bases unmatched to any gene: 3. Germline CDR1 SGHTS, CDR2 YDEGEE. This CDR3 is built from 15 residues. CDR3 loop: CASSLGGGTQETQYF. CDR3 sequence (DNA): TGTGCCAGCAGCTTGGGCGGGGGGACGCAAGAGACCCAGTACTTC.